The T cell receptor (beta chain) under discussion was sequenced for a study of post-analysis software for immune sequencing data. Points from the study as a whole: Comparison of patients with controls showed 4 to 6 TRBV segments more frequent in patients, TRBV5-6, TRBV5-1 and TRBV20-1 among them.

About this clonotype itself: The antigen remains unidentified.

CDR3 size: 13 residues. CDR1 SQVTM and CDR2 ANQGSEA come from the germline V gene. Between the trimmed V and J ends, which lost 1 base and 5 bases, there was a span of 11 bases. The library was made from cDNA and included unique molecular identifiers. TCRdb used MiXCR to reprocess the PCR reads, holding one entry per CDR3 protein. The profile shows 350,000 to 500,000 distinct CDR3 sequences, 39% of them singletons. This receptor was obtained from a girl aged 2 to 9 with multiple sclerosis. Source material: blood. This chain joins TRBV29-1 and TRBJ1-2; the D is unclear. The CDR3 DNA follows: TGCAGCGTTGAAGGGATCCGGAGTTATGGCTACACCTTC. It codes for CSVEGIRSYGYTF.